This T cell receptor (beta chain) was found in a study of Ad26.COV2.S vaccination and SARS-CoV-2 variants. Across the study: A COV1001 Ad26.COV2.S trial-arm participant provided the sample. Overall study findings and caveats: With respect to non-spike TCR breadth, vaccine and placebo recipients were similar.

Regarding treatment: some 20 received Ad26.COV2.S at low or high dose, single or two shots; 5 received placebo; per-sample allocation not given. The study sampled participants on day 63 after the first vaccine or placebo injection. Sequenced by immunoSEQ multiplex PCR; TCRdb stores in-frame clones only, minus some. The table lists approximately 450,000 clones, around 90% of them singletons. A word on this clone: No antigen is known for it.

The sample was peripheral blood, taken in a trial of Ad26.COV2.S vaccine versus placebo. This clonotype was obtained from a person between 18 and 59 years old who received the Ad26.COV2.S COVID-19 vaccine or a placebo.

The CDR3 spells CASSQLPGREQYF. The CDR3 region has the DNA TGTGCCAGCAGCCAACTCCCAGGGCGGGAGCAGTACTTC. The chain uses TRBV3-1 (or the pseudogene TRBV3-2) and TRBJ2-7; D might be TRBD1 (5 bases). The V gene lost 2 bases and the J gene lost 7 bases, with 12 bases spanning the gap. This CDR3 is 13 amino acids long. Germline CDR1 LGHDT, CDR2 YNNKEL (reference sequence).